What follows are 30 T cell receptor beta chains derived from one specimen sequenced in a study of CD8 T cells in ankylosing spondylitis. Using its own MiXCR run on the 5' RACE reads, TCRdb lists one record per CDR3 protein. The data show over 60,000 distinct CDR3 sequences, roughly 5.3% seen once. Sequencing was done on a sample of blood, either unsorted or a sorted T cell fraction (not recorded which). The receptors come from a male donor with ankylosing spondylitis or in good health (not recorded which).

This clonotype was seen many times. The chain links TRBV10-2 to TRBJ2-5; maybe TRBD1 (5 bases). Germline CDR1 and CDR2: WSHSY and SAAADI. V lost 3 bases, J lost 4 bases, and 12 bases lay in between. The CDR3 runs 14 residues. DNA for the CDR3: TGCGCCAGCAGTGAACCAGGGTTGGGAGAGACCCAGTACTTC. This gives the protein CASSEPGLGETQYF.

This clonotype was seen repeatedly, ten times or more. The chain links TRBV20-1 to TRBJ1-2; 7 nucleotides agree with TRBD1. Germline values: CDR1 DFQATT, CDR2 SNEGSKA (reference sequence). V shed 0 bases, J shed 6 bases, and the junction held 10 bases outside the gene matches. CDR3 length: 15 residues. The CDR3: CSARDRVRGEDGYTF. The CDR3 DNA sequence: TGCAGTGCTAGAGATCGAGTCAGGGGGGAAGATGGCTACACCTTC.

This clonotype was recorded many times. The chain is built from TRBV29-1 and TRBJ2-7; D is uncertain. V was clipped by 4 bases and J by 0 bases, with 4 bases between them. Germline V gene sequence: CDR1 SQVTM, CDR2 ANQGSEA. The CDR3 runs to 11 residues. The CDR3 is CSVGSSYEQYF. The CDR3 DNA follows: TGCAGCGTTGGGAGCTCCTACGAGCAGTACTTC.

This clonotype qualifies as medium-sized (0.01 to 0.1%). This sequence joins TRBV7-9 and TRBJ2-5; 7 positions agree with TRBD1. The germline V gene encodes CDR1 SEHNR and CDR2 FQNEAQ (reference sequence). The CDR3 loop spans 15 amino acids. V dropped 4 bases and J dropped 5; count of bases not matched to a gene: 10. CDR3 residues: CASSSFDREIETQYF. The CDR3 DNA reads as TGTGCCAGCAGCTCTTTCGACAGGGAGATTGAGACCCAGTACTTC.

This clonotype has ten or more counts. V is TRBV28 and J is TRBJ1-3, with D uncertain. The CDR3 length is 16 residues. Per the germline V gene, CDR1 is MDHEN and CDR2 is SYDVKM. V gave up 4 bases and J gave up 2 bases, with 15 bases separating them. The CDR3 sequence: CASSYTAAAAGNTIYF. The CDR3 DNA sequence: TGTGCCAGCAGTTATACAGCCGCCGCTGCTGGAAACACCATATATTTT. The entire variable domain, with the rest obtained from reference TRBV28 and TRBJ1-3, is as follows: DVKVTQSSRYLVKRTGEKVFLECVQDMDHENMFWYRQDPGLGLRLIYFSYDVKMKEKGDIPEGYSVSREKKERFSLILESASTNQTSMYLCASSYTAAAAGNTIYFGEGSWLTVV.

This clonotype occurred many times. The chain combines TRBV25-1 with TRBJ1-1, with D possibly matching TRBD1 (5 bases). V lost 7 bases and J 0 bases, leaving 9 bases between the germline ends. This CDR3 region has 13 residues. CDR1 MGHDK and CDR2 SYGVNS come from the germline V gene. The CDR3 nucleotides read TGTGCCAGCACGGGACGGTTGAACACTGAAGCTTTCTTT. Amino acid sequence: CASTGRLNTEAFF.

This clonotype was observed at least ten times. V gene TRBV5-6 combines with J gene TRBJ2-6; no reliable D call. CDR3 length: 13 residues. Deletions cut 8 bases from V and 0 bases from J, with 6 bases between. Germline V gene sequence: CDR1 SGHDT, CDR2 YYEEEE. The chain's CDR3 is CASVLSGANVLTF. For the CDR3, the DNA is TGTGCCAGTGTGCTCTCTGGGGCCAACGTCCTGACTTTC.

This clonotype has ten or more counts. The chain is built from TRBV12-3 or TRBV12-4 and TRBJ1-5, with D possibly TRBD1 on 6 matching bases. The CDR3 covers 14 residues. The V gene lost 7 bases and the J gene lost 4 bases, with 14 bases spanning the gap. CDR3 in amino acids: CASTLAGVNQPQHF. The CDR3 region has the DNA TGTGCCAGCACCTTGGCAGGGGTTAATCAGCCCCAGCATTTT.

This clonotype was counted at least ten times. V usage is TRBV15 and J usage is TRBJ1-1, with a tentative D call TRBD1 (5 bases). This CDR3 contains 13 residues. The germline CDR1 and CDR2 sequences are LNHNV and YYDKDF (reference sequence). V shed 7 bases and J shed 5 bases, with 14 bases lying between them. CDR3 DNA: TGTGCCACCATGGAGGGGCTCTGGACTGAAGCTTTCTTT. Translating gives CATMEGLWTEAFF.

This clonotype was recorded at least ten times. The CDR3 region has the DNA TGTGCCAGCAGCCGCCGGGGGCTCAACTATGGCTACACCTTC. Its translation is CASSRRGLNYGYTF. The rearrangement uses TRBV12-3 or TRBV12-4 and TRBJ1-2; tentatively, D is TRBD1 (6 bases). Trimming removed 6 bases from V and 2 bases from J, with 13 bases in between. The CDR3 has 14 residues.

This clonotype was detected many times. V usage is TRBV28 and J usage is TRBJ2-1, with 13 bases aligning to TRBD2. This CDR3 comprises 16 residues. V shed 7 bases and J 8 bases; nucleotides not matched to a gene: 11. The germline gives CDR1 MDHEN, CDR2 SYDVKM. The CDR3 protein is CASTSAGLAGSYEQFF. The CDR3, as DNA: TGTGCCAGCACCTCTGCGGGACTAGCGGGGTCGTATGAGCAGTTCTTC.

This clonotype was recorded many times. The chain uses TRBV12-3 or TRBV12-4 and TRBJ1-1, with a possible D match to TRBD1 (5 bases). CDR3 length: 15 amino acids. The germline V and J ends were trimmed by 7 bases and 2 bases, with 17 bases remaining between them. The CDR3 bases are TGTGCCAGCATGCCCCGGCCTGACAGAAACACTGAAGCTTTCTTT. This gives the protein CASMPRPDRNTEAFF.

This clonotype was found many times. The chain recombines TRBV7-2 with TRBJ1-4; D gene unclear. CDR1 and CDR2 from the germline V gene are SGHTA and FQGNSA. This CDR3 comprises 13 residues. Trimming left V 1 base short and J 8 bases short, with 8 bases between. Here the CDR3 DNA reads TGTGCCAGCAGCTTAGGAGTTGGAGAAAAACTGTTTTTT. As protein: CASSLGVGEKLFF.

This clonotype was counted many times. The chain couples TRBV27 to TRBJ1-1; 12 bases are a match to TRBD1. The V gene's germline CDR1 is MNHEY and CDR2 SMNVEV (reference sequence). CDR3 length equals 15 residues. The V gene end was trimmed by 5 bases and the J gene end by 1 base; junction bases not matched to a gene: 2. This chain's CDR3 is CASSRDRGRNTEAFF. CDR3 nucleotides: TGTGCCAGCAGTCGGGACAGGGGGCGGAACACTGAAGCTTTCTTT.

This clonotype was found many times. The V and J genes are TRBV18 and TRBJ1-4; 11 nucleotides line up with TRBD1. This CDR3 spans 15 amino acids. CDR1 and CDR2 (germline): KGHSH, LQKENI. V gave up 4 bases and J gave up 8 bases; unmatched junction bases: 6. The CDR3 is CASSLGQGASEKLFF. The CDR3 DNA follows: TGTGCCAGCTCACTCGGACAGGGGGCGAGCGAAAAACTGTTTTTT. The whole variable domain, filled in from reference TRBV18 and TRBJ1-4, reads NAGVMQNPRHLVRRRGQEARLRCSPMKGHSHVYWYRQLPEEGLKFMVYLQKENIIDESGMPKERFSAEFPKEGPSILRIQQVVRGDSAAYFCASSLGQGASEKLFFGSGTQLSVL.

This clonotype was seen at least ten times. This chain joins TRBV5-1 and TRBJ1-1; 7 nucleotides align to TRBD1. This CDR3 has 15 residues. With 3 bases clipped from V and 0 bases from J, the junction kept 5 bases outside the gene matches. The germline CDR1 and CDR2 sequences are SGHRS and YFSETQ. CDR3 sequence: CASSWGTGVNTEAFF. The CDR3 nucleotides are TGCGCCAGCAGCTGGGGAACAGGGGTGAACACTGAAGCTTTCTTT.

This clonotype was counted ten times or more. The J gene is TRBJ1-1, the V gene TRBV20-1, with D perhaps matching TRBD1 (5 bases). From germline, CDR1 is DFQATT and CDR2 SNEGSKA (reference sequence). CDR3 length: 13 residues. Trimming removed 6 bases from V and 0 bases from J, with 11 bases in between. CDR3 in DNA: TGCAGTGCCCTGGGACCGTTGAACACTGAAGCTTTCTTT. Amino acids: CSALGPLNTEAFF.

This clonotype was recorded many times. This chain links TRBV24-1 with TRBJ2-3; D call uncertain. The germline V gene encodes CDR1 KGHDR and CDR2 SFDVKD. CDR3 length equals 11 residues. Trimming took 6 bases from V and 4 from J, leaving 4 bases between them. The CDR3 reads CATSMADTQYF. The CDR3 DNA sequence: TGTGCCACCAGTATGGCAGATACGCAGTATTTT.

This clonotype was detected ten times or more. The rearrangement joins TRBV7-2 to TRBJ2-3, with 7 bases identical to TRBD2. This CDR3 comprises 15 residues. V shed 3 bases, J shed 0 bases, and the junction held 3 bases outside the gene matches. In germline, CDR1 is SGHTA, CDR2 FQGNSA. CDR3 bases: TGTGCCAGCAGCTTCTGGGACTACAGCACAGATACGCAGTATTTT. Translation gives CASSFWDYSTDTQYF.

This clonotype has ten or more counts. The genes are TRBV20-1 and TRBJ2-4; D not certain. The CDR3 length is 13 residues. Germline V gene sequence: CDR1 DFQATT, CDR2 SNEGSKA (reference sequence). With 4 bases removed from V and 6 bases from J, the gap between germline ends came to 13 bases. CDR3 protein: CSATNTYLNIQYF. For the CDR3, the DNA is TGCAGTGCTACTAACACCTATCTAAACATTCAGTACTTC.

The V gene is TRBV7-3, the J gene TRBJ2-3, with D unresolved. The CDR3 is 15 residues long. CDR1 SGHTA and CDR2 FQGTGA come from the germline V gene. Trimming took off 5 bases at V and 4 bases at J, with 16 bases between the two ends. The chain's CDR3 is CASSQNKVAADTQYF. In DNA, the CDR3 is TGTGCCAGCAGCCAAAATAAGGTAGCAGCAGATACGCAGTATTTT.

At least ten counts were recorded for this clonotype. The rearrangement joins TRBV5-1 to TRBJ2-7; 11 nucleotides align to TRBD1. Trimming at V came to 4 bases and at J to 5 bases, leaving 5 bases not matched to a gene. Germline V gene lookup returns CDR1 SGHRS and CDR2 YFSETQ. The CDR3 has 14 amino acids. For the CDR3, the DNA is TGCGCCAGCAGCGCGGACAGGGGGCCTAACGAGCAGTACTTC. It encodes CASSADRGPNEQYF. Variable domain in full (rest from reference TRBV5-1 and TRBJ2-7): KAGVTQTPRYLIKTRGQQVTLSCSPISGHRSVSWYQQTPGQGLQFLFEYFSETQRNKGNFPGRFSGRQFSNSRSEMNVSTLELGDSALYLCASSADRGPNEQYFGPGTRLTVT.

This clonotype was detected many times. The chain combines TRBV7-2 with TRBJ2-5, with D tentatively TRBD1 or TRBD2 (7 bases each). The CDR3 runs to 15 residues. Germline lookup yields CDR1 SGHTA and CDR2 FQGNSA. V lost 3 bases and J lost 0, with 11 bases in between. DNA of the CDR3: TGTGCCAGCAGCTTCCAGGGGGGGCACCAAGAGACCCAGTACTTC. Translated, it gives CASSFQGGHQETQYF. The entire variable domain, with the rest obtained from reference TRBV7-2 and TRBJ2-5, is as follows: GAGVSQSPSNKVTEKGKDVELRCDPISGHTALYWYRQSLGQGLEFLIYFQGNSAPDKSGLPSDRFSAERTGGSVSTLTIQRTQQEDSAVYLCASSFQGGHQETQYFGPGTRLLVL.

This clonotype has at least ten counts. The chain joins TRBV20-1 to TRBJ2-7, with D unclear. Trimming took 0 bases from V and 2 from J, leaving 14 bases between them. The germline CDR1 and CDR2 sequences are DFQATT and SNEGSKA (reference sequence). CDR3 length equals 15 residues. For the CDR3, the DNA is TGCAGTGCTAGAGATCTAGGCGGTCTAGCCTACGAGCAGTACTTC. Encoded protein: CSARDLGGLAYEQYF.

This clonotype was observed many times. The chain couples TRBV3-1 to TRBJ2-2, with 10 bases matching TRBD1. V gave up 4 bases and J gave up 0 bases; unmatched junction bases: 14. Germline V gene sequence: CDR1 LGHDT, CDR2 YNNKEL (reference sequence). This CDR3 spans 20 amino acids. CDR3 sequence (DNA): TGTGCCAGCAGCCCGATTTTGACAGGGGGCCATGACGCGAACACCGGGGAGCTGTTTTTT. This sequence encodes CASSPILTGGHDANTGELFF. Supplemented by reference TRBV3-1 and TRBJ2-2, the full variable domain reads DTAVSQTPKYLVTQMGNDKSIKCEQNLGHDTMYWYKQDSKKFLKIMFSYNNKELIINETVPNRFSPKSPDKAHLNLHINSLELGDSAVYFCASSPILTGGHDANTGELFFGEGSRLTVL.

This clonotype was seen at least ten times. The chain couples TRBV7-8 to TRBJ1-6, with D possibly being TRBD1 (5 bases). Germline CDR1 SGHVS, CDR2 FQNEAQ. Between the trimmed V and J ends, which lost 5 bases and 0 bases, there was a span of 20 bases. The CDR3 extends over 19 amino acids. The CDR3 is CASSAILGFDSSYNSPLHF. The CDR3 DNA follows: TGTGCCAGCAGCGCAATACTGGGTTTTGACAGCTCCTATAATTCACCCCTCCACTTT.

This clonotype has ten or more counts. The chain carries TRBV18 and TRBJ1-6, with TRBD1 identical over 8 bases. Trimming removed 3 bases from V and 7 bases from J; junction bases left unmatched: 8. This CDR3 contains 16 residues. CDR1 is KGHSH, CDR2 LQKENI, per germline. The CDR3 spells CASSPPDRARNSPLHF. The CDR3 nucleotides are TGTGCCAGCTCACCCCCGGACAGGGCTAGGAATTCACCCCTCCACTTT.

This clonotype was counted ten times or more. The CDR3 loop is CASSRGREKETQYF. The CDR3 coding sequence is TGTGCCAGCAGCCGGGGACGTGAAAAAGAGACCCAGTACTTC. The V call is TRBV6-2 or TRBV6-3, the J call TRBJ2-5; either TRBD1 or TRBD2 may fit D (5 bases each). There are 14 residues in the CDR3. Trimming left V 6 bases short and J 3 bases short, with 14 bases between. The germline V gene encodes CDR1 MNHEY and CDR2 SVGEGT.

This clonotype was counted at least ten times. This chain joins TRBV10-2 and TRBJ2-2; D is perhaps TRBD1 (5 bases). Germline CDR1 WSHSY, CDR2 SAAADI. V was trimmed by 4 bases and J by 7 bases, leaving 16 bases between them. CDR3 length: 15 residues. Here the CDR3 DNA reads TGCGCCAGCAGTGGGAGCCCAGGGTGGGTCGGGGAGCTGTTTTTT. This gives the protein CASSGSPGWVGELFF.

This clonotype appeared many times. The chain employs TRBV7-2 and TRBJ1-2; no clear D gene. The ends were cut back, 4 bases at V and 3 bases at J, with 15 bases in the middle. Germline values: CDR1 SGHTA, CDR2 FQGNSA. The CDR3 runs 15 residues. As DNA, the CDR3 is TGTGCCAGCAGCTCTACCCTAGGCCTGGACTATGGCTACACCTTC. This encodes CASSSTLGLDYGYTF. Combining the CDR3 with reference TRBV7-2 and TRBJ1-2 gives the whole variable domain GAGVSQSPSNKVTEKGKDVELRCDPISGHTALYWYRQSLGQGLEFLIYFQGNSAPDKSGLPSDRFSAERTGGSVSTLTIQRTQQEDSAVYLCASSSTLGLDYGYTFGSGTRLTVV.